The source of this TCR beta chain is a study of Ad26.COV2.S vaccination and SARS-CoV-2 variants. The treatment: roughly 20 received Ad26.COV2.S at low or high dose, single or two shots; about 5 received placebo; per-sample allocation not given. At day 63 after the first vaccine or placebo injection, samples were drawn. Germline CDR1 MDHEN, CDR2 SYDVKM. The CDR3 loop spans 16 amino acids. V trimming: 5 bases; J trimming: 8 bases; junction bases outside the gene matches: 10. Method: immunoSEQ multiplex PCR; TCRdb's copy keeps in-frame clones and lacks some. The table shows 430,000 or so clones, with approximately 89% occurring only once.

The V call is TRBV28, the J call TRBJ1-4, with TRBD1 matching 11 bases. Here the sequenced sample was peripheral blood, taken in a trial of Ad26.COV2.S vaccine versus placebo. The receptor was derived from a person aged 18-65 years who received the Ad26.COV2.S COVID-19 vaccine or a placebo. CDR3 sequence: CASSGPGQGVEEKLFF. CDR3 sequence (DNA): TGTGCCAGCAGTGGACCGGGACAGGGGGTTGAGGAAAAACTGTTTTTT.